The 26 T cell receptor beta chains below come from one sample, sequenced in a study of blood T cell repertoires in COVID-19. Sequencing was performed with immunoSEQ multiplex PCR; in TCRdb, only in-frame clones are kept and a portion is missing. The table has some 350,000 clones, about 90% seen once. The sequencing input was PBMCs or T cells enriched from blood (not recorded which). These receptor sequences come from a woman aged 25 to 39 who had recovered from COVID-19.

This chain uses TRBV7-9 with TRBJ2-7; 11 bases agree with TRBD2. The CDR3 consists of 15 residues. CDR1 is SEHNR and CDR2 is FQNEAQ in the germline V gene (reference sequence). J was trimmed by 2 bases and V by 6 bases; bases with no gene match: 6. CDR3 nucleotide sequence: TGTGCCAGCAGGCGCGGGACTAGCGGAGCCTACGAGCAGTACTTC. Translated: CASRRGTSGAYEQYF.

This clone was observed a handful of times. The V call is TRBV9, the J call TRBJ1-3; D gene uncertain. Trimming cost V 0 bases and J 2 bases, with 9 bases left between them. The CDR3 loop spans 15 amino acids. The germline V gene has CDR1 SGDLS and CDR2 YYNGEE. CDR3 in DNA: TGTGCCAGCAGCGTAGGTGGAGGGACTGGAAACACCATATATTTT. It yields the protein CASSVGGGTGNTIYF.

This sequence joins TRBV10-2 and TRBJ1-2; possibly TRBD1 for D (6 bases). The CDR3 consists of 15 residues. Between the trimmed V and J ends, which lost 0 bases and 4 bases, there was a span of 12 bases. Per germline, CDR1 WSHSY and CDR2 SAAADI. In DNA form, the CDR3 reads TGCGCCAGCAGTGAGTCAGGGGGGGGCGGCTATGGCTACACCTTC. It is translated as CASSESGGGGYGYTF.

The J gene is TRBJ1-1, the V gene TRBV11-2; maybe TRBD1 (6 bases). Per the germline V gene, CDR1 is SGHAT and CDR2 is FQNNGV. This CDR3 is 16 amino acids long. V lost 2 bases and J 5 bases, leaving 18 bases between the germline ends. CDR3 loop: CASSLRGAGRGTEAFF. CDR3 bases: TGTGCCAGCAGCTTACGGGGAGCAGGGAGGGGGACTGAAGCTTTCTTT.

The chain couples TRBV29-1 to TRBJ2-5, with a weak D call TRBD1 (6 bases). Germline CDR1 is SQVTM and CDR2 is ANQGSEA. Trimming took off 7 bases at V and 1 base at J, with 10 bases between the two ends. The CDR3 is 12 amino acids. CDR3 loop: CSAGQFQETQYF. CDR3 DNA: TGCAGCGCTGGACAGTTCCAAGAGACCCAGTACTTC.

This chain uses TRBV9 with TRBJ1-1, with D unresolved. Germline V gene sequence: CDR1 SGDLS, CDR2 YYNGEE. The V end was cut by 0 bases, the J end by 1 base, with 7 bases between. This CDR3 has 14 residues. The CDR3 sequence is CASSVARRNTEAFF. DNA for the CDR3: TGTGCCAGCAGCGTAGCAAGGAGGAACACTGAAGCTTTCTTT.

This clone was counted only a few times. V is TRBV3-1 (or the pseudogene TRBV3-2) and J is TRBJ1-2, with D perhaps TRBD1 (5 bases). Germline V gene lookup returns CDR1 LGHDT and CDR2 YNNKEL (reference sequence). The V gene lost 1 base and the J gene lost 1 base, with 16 bases spanning the gap. This CDR3 region has 17 residues. Written as DNA, the CDR3 is TGTGCCAGCAGCCAAGTCGTGTACAGGTCCAATAACTATGGCTACACCTTC. It translates to CASSQVVYRSNNYGYTF.

V usage is TRBV11-2 and J usage is TRBJ2-1; D is uncertain. Trimming removed 4 bases at V and 12 bases at J, with 16 bases between. Per germline, CDR1 SGHAT and CDR2 FQNNGV. This CDR3 is built from 13 residues. CDR3 DNA: TGTGCCAGCAGCTCCGACCCAGGTACAAGGCAGTTCTTC. Protein sequence: CASSSDPGTRQFF. The entire variable domain, with the rest obtained from reference TRBV11-2 and TRBJ2-1, is as follows: EAGVAQSPRYKIIEKRQSVAFWCNPISGHATLYWYQQILGQGPKLLIQFQNNGVVDDSQLPKDRFSAERLKGVDSTLKIQPAKLEDSAVYLCASSSDPGTRQFFGPGTRLTVL.

The chain links TRBV21-1 to TRBJ1-2; the table assigns TRBD1, which was not confirmed against the DNA. TRBV21-1 is reported as a pseudogene. The CDR3 covers 14 residues. The chain's CDR3 is CASSKALQRYGYTF. CDR3 coding DNA: TGTGCCAGCAGCAAAGCGTTACAGAGATATGGCTACACCTTC.

A word on this clone: The sample has other DNA sequences that encode this CDR3 too. The chain carries TRBV5-1 and TRBJ2-1, with 13 bases fitting TRBD2. CDR1 SGHRS and CDR2 YFSETQ come from the germline V gene. The ends lost 2 bases at V and 4 bases at J; junction bases unmatched: 0. This CDR3 has 15 residues. The DNA for the CDR3 is TGCGCCAGCAGCTTACTAGCGGGAGGGTACAATGAGCAGTTCTTC. The encoded protein is CASSLLAGGYNEQFF. The variable domain in full, completed from reference TRBV5-1 and TRBJ2-1, reads KAGVTQTPRYLIKTRGQQVTLSCSPISGHRSVSWYQQTPGQGLQFLFEYFSETQRNKGNFPGRFSGRQFSNSRSEMNVSTLELGDSALYLCASSLLAGGYNEQFFGPGTRLTVL.

CDR3 sequence (DNA): TGTGCCAGCAGTGGTAATAGCGGGAGCGCAGATACGCAGTATTTT. Translating gives CASSGNSGSADTQYF. V and J are TRBV6-4 and TRBJ2-3, with 9 bases identical to TRBD2. The V gene's germline CDR1 is MRHNA and CDR2 SNTAGT. V lost 4 bases, J lost 4 bases, and 6 bases stayed unmatched. The length of the CDR3 is 15 residues.

This clone came up once. This rearrangement joins TRBV19 to TRBJ1-5; D possibly corresponds to TRBD1 (6 bases). Trimming removed 7 bases at V and 6 bases at J, with 10 bases between. The CDR3 runs to 12 residues. From germline, CDR1 is LNHDA and CDR2 SQIVND (reference sequence). The CDR3 region has the DNA TGTGCCAGTACACGGGGGGCTCAGCCCCAGCATTTT. Protein sequence: CASTRGAQPQHF.

The chain couples TRBV27 to TRBJ2-7; tentative D call: TRBD2 (6 bases). Trimming removed 4 bases at V and 0 bases at J, with 10 bases between. The V gene's germline CDR1 is MNHEY and CDR2 SMNVEV (reference sequence). The CDR3 extends over 14 amino acids. Here the CDR3 DNA reads TGTGCCAGCAGTTGGAGGGGCAACTCCTACGAGCAGTACTTC. Its protein product is CASSWRGNSYEQYF.

This sequence joins TRBV18 and TRBJ2-5; TRBD1 agrees at 8 bases. Per germline, CDR1 KGHSH and CDR2 LQKENI. CDR3 length: 15 residues. Germline trimming cut 3 bases from V and 4 bases from J; bases unmatched to any gene: 7. DNA of the CDR3: TGTGCCAGCTCACCCGAGGACAGGGCCGGAGAGACCCAGTACTTC. This translates into CASSPEDRAGETQYF.

The V gene is TRBV2, the J gene TRBJ1-6; a possible D gene is TRBD1 (6 bases). Looked up from germline, CDR1 is SNHLY and CDR2 is FYNNEI. V was pared by 3 bases and J by 9 bases, with 12 bases between. This CDR3 region has 14 residues. The CDR3 region is CASSDRTVISPLHF. The CDR3 DNA follows: TGTGCCAGCAGTGATCGGACAGTCATTTCACCCCTCCACTTT.

V gene TRBV28 combines with J gene TRBJ1-5; TRBD1 matches 8 bases. There are 15 residues in the CDR3. Germline V CDR1 and CDR2: MDHEN, SYDVKM. V lost 2 bases and J lost 7; bases outside the gene matches: 7. CDR3 DNA: TGTGCCAGCAGTTTACGGGCAGGGGGCGGCCAGCCCCAGCATTTT. This translates into CASSLRAGGGQPQHF.

This rearrangement joins TRBV6-5 to TRBJ1-1; weak D call: TRBD1 (5 bases). This CDR3 is built from 13 residues. V was clipped by 0 bases and J by 5 bases, with 7 bases between them. Per the germline V gene, CDR1 is MNHEY and CDR2 is SVGAGI. CDR3 sequence reads: CASSYSEGTEAFF. The DNA for the CDR3 is TGTGCCAGCAGTTACTCGGAGGGGACTGAAGCTTTCTTT.

The chain combines TRBV15 with TRBJ2-2; maybe TRBD2 (6 bases). Germline values: CDR1 LNHNV, CDR2 YYDKDF (reference sequence). The CDR3 consists of 14 residues. Trimming cost V 1 base and J 5 bases, with 8 bases left between them. CDR3 amino acids: CATSRASVTGELFF. The CDR3 DNA follows: TGTGCCACCAGCAGAGCTAGCGTGACCGGGGAGCTGTTTTTT.

The chain employs TRBV19 and TRBJ2-7, with TRBD1 matching 9 bases. This CDR3 has 15 amino acids. CDR1 is LNHDA, CDR2 SQIVND, per germline (reference sequence). J gave up 2 bases and V 4 bases, and 6 bases lay outside the gene matches. The CDR3 bases are TGTGCCAGTAGTACGCACAGGGGGCCCCCCTACGAGCAGTACTTC. Translation gives CASSTHRGPPYEQYF.

This chain joins TRBV30 and TRBJ1-6; D may be TRBD1 (5 bases). The CDR3 runs 13 residues. V lost 4 bases and J lost 5, with 9 bases in between. Germline CDR1 and CDR2: GTSNPN and SVGIG (reference sequence). The CDR3 nucleotides are TGTGCCTGGACAGGGCTAAATAATTCACCCCTCCACTTT. Encoded protein: CAWTGLNNSPLHF. Complete variable domain (other parts from reference TRBV30 and TRBJ1-6): SQTIHQWPATLVQPVGSPLSLECTVEGTSNPNLYWYRQAAGRGLQLLFYSVGIGQISSEVPQNLSASRPQDRQFILSSKKLLLSDSGFYLCAWTGLNNSPLHFGNGTRLTVT.

The V and J genes are TRBV3-1 (or the pseudogene TRBV3-2) and TRBJ1-3; perhaps TRBD1 as D (6 bases). CDR3 length: 16 amino acids. Per germline, CDR1 LGHDT and CDR2 YNNKEL (reference sequence). V lost 5 bases and J lost 2, with 16 bases in between. DNA for the CDR3: TGTGCCAGCAGCTTGGGAACAGGGTTGACTGGAAACACCATATATTTT. This gives the protein CASSLGTGLTGNTIYF.

This clone has only a few counts. The rearrangement links TRBV5-1 to TRBJ2-5; TRBD2 matches at 13 bases. This CDR3 region has 15 residues. The germline CDR1 and CDR2 sequences are SGHRS and YFSETQ. Trimming at V came to 4 bases and at J to 3 bases, leaving 3 bases not matched to a gene. The CDR3 here is CASSQGTSGEETQYF. The CDR3 DNA sequence: TGCGCCAGCAGCCAAGGGACTAGCGGGGAAGAGACCCAGTACTTC. Full variable domain (missing parts from reference TRBV5-1 and TRBJ2-5): KAGVTQTPRYLIKTRGQQVTLSCSPISGHRSVSWYQQTPGQGLQFLFEYFSETQRNKGNFPGRFSGRQFSNSRSEMNVSTLELGDSALYLCASSQGTSGEETQYFGPGTRLLVL.

The V gene is TRBV19, the J gene TRBJ2-1, with 9 bases that match TRBD2. Germline CDR1 reads LNHDA; CDR2 reads SQIVND (reference sequence). CDR3 length: 14 residues. V was clipped by 5 bases and J by 7 bases; unmatched bases: 6. DNA of the CDR3: TGTGCCAGTAGTCGCAGCGGGAGGAAGAATGAGCAGTTCTTC. Protein product: CASSRSGRKNEQFF. Full variable domain (outside the CDR3, taken from reference TRBV19 and TRBJ2-1): DGGITQSPKYLFRKEGQNVTLSCEQNLNHDAMYWYRQDPGQGLRLIYYSQIVNDFQKGDIAEGYSVSREKKESFPLTVTSAQKNPTAFYLCASSRSGRKNEQFFGPGTRLTVL.

This chain joins TRBV11-2 and TRBJ2-3; 7 nucleotides match TRBD2. Germline loops: CDR1 SGHAT, CDR2 FQNNGV. This CDR3 has 12 residues. Germline trimming cut 5 bases from V and 7 bases from J; bases unmatched to any gene: 3. The CDR3 reads CASSPGGNTQYF. The CDR3 bases are TGTGCCAGCAGCCCGGGAGGAAATACGCAGTATTTT.

V usage is TRBV9 and J usage is TRBJ1-6, with TRBD1 matching 7 bases. This CDR3 is built from 15 residues. CDR1 and CDR2 from the germline V gene are SGDLS and YYNGEE. V trimming: 2 bases; J trimming: 7 bases; junction bases outside the gene matches: 6. CDR3 bases: TGTGCCAGCAGCGTTTCCGGACAGGCCAATTCACCCCTCCACTTT. Amino acids: CASSVSGQANSPLHF.

The chain has TRBV3-1 (or the pseudogene TRBV3-2) and TRBJ1-1; 7 nucleotides align to TRBD1. There are 15 residues in the CDR3. Trimming took 5 bases from V and 2 from J; bases not matched to a gene: 8. The germline V gene has CDR1 LGHDT and CDR2 YNNKEL (reference sequence). The CDR3: CASSSGTAGNTEAFF. DNA for the CDR3: TGTGCCAGCAGCTCCGGGACAGCTGGAAACACTGAAGCTTTCTTT.